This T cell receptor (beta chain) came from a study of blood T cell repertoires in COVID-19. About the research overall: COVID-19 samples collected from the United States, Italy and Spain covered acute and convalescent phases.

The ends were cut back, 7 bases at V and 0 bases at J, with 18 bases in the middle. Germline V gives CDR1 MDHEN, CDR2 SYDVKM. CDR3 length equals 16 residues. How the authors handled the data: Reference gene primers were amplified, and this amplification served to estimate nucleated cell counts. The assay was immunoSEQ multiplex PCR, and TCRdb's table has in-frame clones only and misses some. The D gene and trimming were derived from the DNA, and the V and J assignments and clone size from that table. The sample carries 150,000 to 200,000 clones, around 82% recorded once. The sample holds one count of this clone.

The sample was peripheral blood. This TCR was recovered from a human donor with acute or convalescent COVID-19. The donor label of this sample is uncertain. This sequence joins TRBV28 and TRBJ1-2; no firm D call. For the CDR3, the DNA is TGTGCCAGCACCCGAACCGGGATGGGCGCTAACTATGGCTACACCTTC. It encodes CASTRTGMGANYGYTF.